This is a list of T cell receptor beta chains from one sample in a study of early T cells in non-severe SARS-CoV-2 infection. TCRdb reprocessed the 5' RACE reads with MiXCR, giving one entry per CDR3 protein. The table has nearly 55,000 distinct CDR3 sequences, around 8% seen once; the top ten hold roughly 10%. The specimen was whole blood, collected at baseline. These receptor sequences come from an adult who was a healthcare worker with PCR-confirmed SARS-CoV-2 infection or an uninfected control (not recorded which). Both conserved end residues are part of each CDR3. A D gene is named only where the DNA matches it firmly. Not every row has a clone size; where given, it reads once, few, many or a size class.

CDR3nt: TGTGCCACCAGCAGAGATCGGGGACTAGCGGGAGCAAGAGAGCAGTTCTTC
CDR3aa: CATSRDRGLAGAREQFF
v_gene: TRBV15
d_gene: TRBD2
abundance: -
j_gene: TRBJ2-1

CDR3nt: TGTGCCAGCAGTCCCCCCCGCGGGAGGGCCCAGGGTGAGCAGTTCTTC
CDR3aa: CASSPPRGRAQGEQFF
v_gene: TRBV28
d_gene: TRBD2
abundance: few
j_gene: TRBJ2-1

CDR3nt: TGTGCCAGCAGCGGGAGGGTGTCGAGCATTCAGTACTTC
CDR3aa: CASSGRVSSIQYF
v_gene: TRBV2
d_gene: TRBD2
abundance: many
j_gene: TRBJ2-4

CDR3nt: TGCAGTGCTACGGAAATCTCGGGGGGGCTGGAGACCCAGTACTTC
CDR3aa: CSATEISGGLETQYF
v_gene: TRBV20-1
d_gene: TRBD2
abundance: many
j_gene: TRBJ2-5

CDR3nt: TGTGCCAGCTCAACGGCGCGGGAGGAAGAGACCCAGTACTTC
CDR3aa: CASSTAREEETQYF
v_gene: TRBV25-1
d_gene: TRBD2
abundance: few
j_gene: TRBJ2-5

CDR3nt: TGTGCCAGCAGCCCCCAGGAGGGGACCCGCAATGAGCAGTTCTTC
CDR3aa: CASSPQEGTRNEQFF
v_gene: TRBV11-2
d_gene: -
abundance: many
j_gene: TRBJ2-1

CDR3nt: TGTGCCAGCAGCCCCCACCTCAACTATGGCTACACCTTC
CDR3aa: CASSPHLNYGYTF
v_gene: TRBV6-5
d_gene: -
abundance: many
j_gene: TRBJ1-2

CDR3nt: TGCAGTGCTAGAGCGGGAGGGCCCACAGATACGCAGTATTTT
CDR3aa: CSARAGGPTDTQYF
v_gene: TRBV20-1
d_gene: TRBD2
abundance: few
j_gene: TRBJ2-3

CDR3nt: TGCAGCGTAGTTCGACAGGGGGCGACTGGAAACACCATATATTTT
CDR3aa: CSVVRQGATGNTIYF
v_gene: TRBV29-1
d_gene: TRBD1
abundance: many
j_gene: TRBJ1-3

CDR3nt: TGTGCCAGCAGTTTTGCGGGGGCAGGCGATGAAGCTTTCTTT
CDR3aa: CASSFAGAGDEAFF
v_gene: TRBV28
d_gene: -
abundance: many
j_gene: TRBJ1-1

CDR3nt: TGTGCCAGCAGCGACCAACAGGGGGTGGGTGAGCAGTTCTTC
CDR3aa: CASSDQQGVGEQFF
v_gene: TRBV7-9
d_gene: TRBD1
abundance: few
j_gene: TRBJ2-1

CDR3nt: TGTGCCAGCAGCTTCCCGGGAGGGCCCGGAGAGACCCAGTACTTC
CDR3aa: CASSFPGGPGETQYF
v_gene: TRBV5-4
d_gene: TRBD2
abundance: many
j_gene: TRBJ2-5

CDR3nt: TGCAGTGCTAGAGAGGCCCTTGGAGATACGCAGTATTTT
CDR3aa: CSAREALGDTQYF
v_gene: TRBV20-1
d_gene: -
abundance: many
j_gene: TRBJ2-3

CDR3nt: TGTGCCAGCTCACCACCGCGGGCAGGGAGCGTCCAAAACATTCAGTACTTC
CDR3aa: CASSPPRAGSVQNIQYF
v_gene: TRBV18
d_gene: -
abundance: many
j_gene: TRBJ2-4

CDR3nt: TGCGCCAGCAGTGAGAGGCGGGAGGTGTCCGGGGAGCTGTTTTTT
CDR3aa: CASSERREVSGELFF
v_gene: TRBV10-1
d_gene: TRBD2
abundance: -
j_gene: TRBJ2-2

CDR3nt: TGCAGTGCTAGAAGGGACAGGGGTGGCGAGCAGTACTTC
CDR3aa: CSARRDRGGEQYF
v_gene: TRBV20-1
d_gene: TRBD1
abundance: many
j_gene: TRBJ2-7

CDR3nt: TGTGCCAGCGCAAGTGCCGGGGAGACCCAGTACTTC
CDR3aa: CASASAGETQYF
v_gene: TRBV12-3/TRBV12-4
d_gene: -
abundance: many
j_gene: TRBJ2-5

CDR3nt: TGTGCCAGCAGTTTATCGAGGGGGCTGAGCACTGAAGCTTTCTTT
CDR3aa: CASSLSRGLSTEAFF
v_gene: TRBV27
d_gene: TRBD1
abundance: many
j_gene: TRBJ1-1

CDR3nt: TGTGCCAGCAGCCAAGAGGACAGGGGGCTTAGGGAGCTGTTTTTT
CDR3aa: CASSQEDRGLRELFF
v_gene: TRBV3-1
d_gene: TRBD1
abundance: few
j_gene: TRBJ2-2

CDR3nt: TGCGCCAGCAGCCACGCGGGGACAGGCGAGCAGTACTTC
CDR3aa: CASSHAGTGEQYF
v_gene: TRBV4-1
d_gene: TRBD1
abundance: -
j_gene: TRBJ2-7

CDR3nt: TGTGCCAGCCGGGACACGTTGAACACTGAAGCTTTCTTT
CDR3aa: CASRDTLNTEAFF
v_gene: TRBV6-5
d_gene: -
abundance: -
j_gene: TRBJ1-1

CDR3nt: TGTGCCAGCAGTGAAGCGCGCCCAGGGAGCCCTTTCGGGAATGAGCAGTTCTTC
CDR3aa: CASSEARPGSPFGNEQFF
v_gene: TRBV6-1
d_gene: -
abundance: -
j_gene: TRBJ2-1